A selection of T cell receptor beta chains follows, all from one sample in a study of blood T cell repertoires in COVID-19. TCRdb's copy holds only in-frame clones and misses some; the assay was immunoSEQ multiplex PCR. In the table there are roughly 330,000 clones, more than 75% of which are singletons. The specimen sequenced was PBMCs or T cells enriched from blood (not recorded which). These receptors were obtained from a woman in her 30s who had recovered from COVID-19. Both conserved end residues are trimmed from each CDR3.

j_call cdr3_length v_call cdr3_aa
TRBJ1-2 9 TRBV5-1 ASTSLSGYT
TRBJ1-6 13 TRBV25-1 ASSGLDFGNSPLH
TRBJ1-2 9 TRBV12-5 ASGLAGTLT
TRBJ1-6 14 TRBV6-5 ASSYSPGALNSPLH
TRBJ2-7 12 TRBV4-3 ASSQVGNSYEQY
TRBJ1-2 11 TRBV19 ASSNQGSSGYT
TRBJ2-7 14 TRBV7-8 ASSSVLRDSKYEQY
TRBJ2-4 13 TRBV7-8 ASSAQLSAKNIQY
TRBJ1-5 12 TRBV6-2/TRBV6-3 ASSPRTEHQPQH
TRBJ1-1 13 TRBV19 ASSRKGNMNTEAF
TRBJ1-2 12 TRBV19 ASSIGMAPYGYT
TRBJ2-7 13 TRBV19 ASSSGLAGLYEQY
TRBJ2-7 14 TRBV27 ASSLSTDRASYEQY
TRBJ1-5 11 TRBV6-5 ASSRQGDQPQH
TRBJ1-1 12 TRBV18 ASSPGNRGPEAF
TRBJ2-7 16 TRBV7-2 ASSLGAVRVADSYEQY
TRBJ2-5 12 TRBV13 ASSPERPGGTQY
TRBJ1-4 11 TRBV6-5 ASGRPFIEKLF
TRBJ1-1 12 TRBV29-1 SVDQTGGNTEAF
TRBJ1-4 11 TRBV6-5 ASGWGQGEKLF
TRBJ2-2 13 TRBV5-1 ASSRLTGATGELF
TRBJ2-2 12 TRBV10-3 AITQGANTGELF
TRBJ1-2 12 TRBV14 ASSQGLPPGGYT
TRBJ1-6 12 TRBV19 ASSIQTYNSPLH
TRBJ1-1 16 TRBV6-1 ASSDGQGIRSMNTEAF
TRBJ1-1 11 TRBV13 ASSFSGGSEAF
TRBJ1-1 14 TRBV18 ASSPLVGGTNTEAF
TRBJ1-5 14 TRBV19 ASSIGRGGGNQPQH
TRBJ2-4 10 TRBV30 AWSEGGGIQY
TRBJ1-2 11 TRBV6-5 ASSFGRGYGYT
TRBJ1-5 16 TRBV4-1 ASSARTGQGYSNQPQH
TRBJ1-5 15 TRBV2 ASSVGQGRTSNQPQH
TRBJ1-2 15 TRBV19 ASGGQGAWDVTYGYT
TRBJ2-1 14 TRBV28 ASSLSGGRSYNEQF
TRBJ1-5 14 TRBV5-5 ASSLAGGLFNQPQH
TRBJ1-5 11 TRBV7-2 ASSASSNQPQH
TRBJ2-5 10 TRBV2 ASSERGETQY
TRBJ1-2 13 TRBV6-2/TRBV6-3 ASSYPGQGDYGYT
TRBJ2-7 13 TRBV2 ASSEASGVPYEQY
TRBJ1-1 14 TRBV19 ASSNILRVRTTEAF
TRBJ1-2 13 TRBV28 ASSHEKTGVIGYT